One TCR beta chain is described in this entry. Germline CDR1 reads LNHNV; CDR2 reads YYDKDF (reference sequence). CDR3 length equals 16 residues. The J segment lost 6 bases and the V segment lost 3 bases, leaving 11 bases of the junction unmatched. The sample comes from a study of shared clonotypes between healthy human individuals. Only in-frame clones appear in the TCRdb table, and some are missing; sequencing was by immunoSEQ multiplex PCR. The sample shows about 1 million clones, about 80% of them seen only once. The receptor comes from a man younger than 35 in good health. The chain links TRBV15 to TRBJ1-5, with 7 bases that match TRBD1. Sequencing was done on a sample of memory CD4+ T cells sorted from blood. Regarding subset: CD45RA-negative fraction. The CDR3 protein is CATSSFSGTVFQPQHF. CDR3 coding DNA: TGTGCCACCAGCAGTTTTTCCGGGACAGTCTTTCAGCCCCAGCATTTT.